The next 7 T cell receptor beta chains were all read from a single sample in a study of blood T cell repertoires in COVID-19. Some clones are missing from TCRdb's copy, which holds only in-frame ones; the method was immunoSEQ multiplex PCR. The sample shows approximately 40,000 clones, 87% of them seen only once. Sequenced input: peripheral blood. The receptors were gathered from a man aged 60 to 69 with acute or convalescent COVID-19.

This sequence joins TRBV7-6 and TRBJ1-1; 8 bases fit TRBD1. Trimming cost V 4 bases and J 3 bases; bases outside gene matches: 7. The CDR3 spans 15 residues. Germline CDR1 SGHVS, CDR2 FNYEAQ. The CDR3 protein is CASSSLRGPDTEAFF. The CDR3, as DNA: TGTGCCAGCAGCTCACTCAGGGGGCCGGACACTGAAGCTTTCTTT.

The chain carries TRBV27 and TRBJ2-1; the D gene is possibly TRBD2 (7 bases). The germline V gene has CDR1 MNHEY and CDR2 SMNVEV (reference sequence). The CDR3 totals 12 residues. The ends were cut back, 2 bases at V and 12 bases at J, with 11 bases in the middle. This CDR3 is CASSLRGGGQFF. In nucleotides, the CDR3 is TGTGCCAGCAGTTTACGAGGGGGGGGGCAGTTCTTC.

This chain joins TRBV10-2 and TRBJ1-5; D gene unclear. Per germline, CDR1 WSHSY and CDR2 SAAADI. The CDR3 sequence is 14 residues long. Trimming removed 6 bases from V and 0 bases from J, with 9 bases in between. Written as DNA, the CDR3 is TGCGCCAGCAGCAACATTGATAGCAATCAGCCCCAGCATTTT. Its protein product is CASSNIDSNQPQHF.

The CDR3 DNA sequence: TGTGCCAGCAGTTCACTAGCGGGAGGCGGGGTCTCCTACAATGAGCAGTTCTTC. Protein product: CASSSLAGGGVSYNEQFF. The V and J genes are TRBV27 and TRBJ2-1, with 12 bases identical to TRBD2. Germline CDR1 and CDR2: MNHEY and SMNVEV (reference sequence). The V and J ends lost 4 bases and 0 bases, in that order; junction bases with no gene match: 7. The CDR3 consists of 18 residues.

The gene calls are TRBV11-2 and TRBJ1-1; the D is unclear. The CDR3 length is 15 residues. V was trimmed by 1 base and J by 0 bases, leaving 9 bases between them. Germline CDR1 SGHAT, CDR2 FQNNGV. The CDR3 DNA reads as TGTGCCAGCAGCTTAGGACACGATATGAACACTGAAGCTTTCTTT. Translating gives CASSLGHDMNTEAFF. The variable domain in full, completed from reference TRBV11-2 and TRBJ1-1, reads EAGVAQSPRYKIIEKRQSVAFWCNPISGHATLYWYQQILGQGPKLLIQFQNNGVVDDSQLPKDRFSAERLKGVDSTLKIQPAKLEDSAVYLCASSLGHDMNTEAFFGQGTRLTVV.

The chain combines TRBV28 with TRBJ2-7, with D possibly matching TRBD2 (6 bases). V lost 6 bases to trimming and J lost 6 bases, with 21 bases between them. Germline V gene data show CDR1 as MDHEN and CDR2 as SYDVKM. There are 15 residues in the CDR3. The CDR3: CASSRTRSGLGEQYF. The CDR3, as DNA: TGTGCCAGCAGCCGGACCCGTAGCGGATTAGGCGAGCAGTACTTC.

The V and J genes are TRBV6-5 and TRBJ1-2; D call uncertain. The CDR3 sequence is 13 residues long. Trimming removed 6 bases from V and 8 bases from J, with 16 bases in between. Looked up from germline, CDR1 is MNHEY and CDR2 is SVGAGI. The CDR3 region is CASRETDSGGYTF. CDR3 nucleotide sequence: TGTGCCAGCAGGGAGACGGACTCGGGGGGCTACACCTTC.